A single sample gave rise to the 10 T cell receptor beta chains below, sequenced in a study of T cell repertoires in cytomegalovirus infection. For these TCRs, the target antigens are not known. A single record per CDR3 protein comes from TCRdb applying MiXCR to the reads. The sample includes about 830,000 distinct CDR3 sequences, over 25% of them seen just once. The source material was cultured CD8+ T cells from PBMCs, sampled from culture after CMV antigen stimulation. The receptors derive from a human donor in good health (CMV status not recorded). Some clones in this sample may be carry-over from other donors' samples.

This clonotype has just a few counts. V and J are TRBV2 and TRBJ2-1, with D perhaps given as TRBD1 or TRBD2 (6 bases each). Per germline, CDR1 SNHLY and CDR2 FYNNEI. CDR3 length equals 20 residues. The V end was cut by 4 bases, the J end by 2 bases, with 27 bases between. The CDR3 DNA sequence: TGTGCCAGCAGTGGAATGGGGGGCCGGGCTGTTGAACCACCCTACAATGAGCAGTTCTTC. Translated: CASSGMGGRAVEPPYNEQFF.

The chain has TRBV12-5 and TRBJ1-6, with a weak D call TRBD1 (5 bases). Trimming pared 6 bases from V and 7 bases from J, leaving 19 bases between. The CDR3 loop spans 16 amino acids. Looked up from germline, CDR1 is LGHNT and CDR2 is FRNRAP. CDR3 in DNA: TGTGCTAGTGGCCCCCCTGGTGCAGGGATAAATTCACCCCTCCACTTT. Translated: CASGPPGAGINSPLHF.

The chain couples TRBV7-9 to TRBJ1-5; 7 bases are a match to TRBD1. Germline CDR1 SEHNR, CDR2 FQNEAQ (reference sequence). The CDR3 spans 13 residues. J gave up 5 bases and V 10 bases, and 8 bases lay outside the gene matches. The CDR3 sequence is CAIQGQIDQPQHF. CDR3 nucleotide sequence: TGTGCCATACAGGGACAGATCGATCAGCCCCAGCATTTT.

There are many counts of this clonotype. The rearrangement joins TRBV7-8 to TRBJ2-1; TRBD2 is a possible D gene (6 bases). Germline V gene sequence: CDR1 SGHVS, CDR2 FQNEAQ. The CDR3 spans 15 residues. With 3 bases removed from V and 4 bases from J, the gap between germline ends came to 13 bases. For the CDR3, the DNA is TGTGCCAGCAGCTTTAAGACGACTAGTTACAATGAGCAGTTCTTC. It codes for CASSFKTTSYNEQFF.

As for this clonotype: A much larger clone is a single base away; this may be a read error. The J gene is TRBJ2-2, the V gene TRBV7-2, with 8 nucleotides matching TRBD2. Germline V gene sequence: CDR1 SGHTA, CDR2 FQGNSA. The CDR3 spans 15 residues. This chain's CDR3 is CASSLFSGDGGELVF. The CDR3 DNA reads as TGTGCCAGCAGCTTATTTAGCGGGGACGGCGGGGAGCTGGTTTTT.

This rearrangement joins TRBV4-1 to TRBJ2-5; D is perhaps TRBD1 or TRBD2 (5 bases each). In germline, CDR1 is MGHRA, CDR2 YSYEKL. This CDR3 spans 17 amino acids. V was trimmed by 1 base and J by 5 bases, leaving 20 bases between them. The CDR3 DNA follows: TGCGCCAGCAGCCAAGTGGTGGGGGTCAGGTTAGGTGAGACCCAGTACTTC. Translating gives CASSQVVGVRLGETQYF.

The CDR3 DNA is TGTGCCAGCAGCGGGTACAGGGGCCCTCCTGAAGCTTTCTTT. The encoded protein is CASSGYRGPPEAFF. The gene calls are TRBV7-6 and TRBJ1-1, with TRBD1 matching 7 bases. The CDR3 spans 14 residues. The junction had 9 bases not matched to a gene; V was cut back by 5 bases and J by 6 bases. The germline CDR1 and CDR2 sequences are SGHVS and FNYEAQ.

The chain links TRBV19 to TRBJ2-1, with 7 nucleotides matching TRBD1. Germline CDR1 is LNHDA and CDR2 is SQIVND (reference sequence). V was clipped by 1 base and J by 8 bases; unmatched bases: 8. This CDR3 comprises 15 residues. This chain's CDR3 is CASSIGTGGWYEQFF. The CDR3 coding sequence is TGTGCCAGTAGTATAGGGACAGGTGGATGGTATGAGCAGTTCTTC.

This chain connects TRBV20-1 to TRBJ2-3; 9 bases match TRBD1. The V gene end was trimmed by 0 bases and the J gene end by 2 bases; junction bases not matched to a gene: 6. Germline CDR1 reads DFQATT; CDR2 reads SNEGSKA (reference sequence). This CDR3 contains 16 residues. The CDR3 DNA follows: TGCAGTGCTAGAGATGGGGGACAGGGAATCACAGATACGCAGTATTTT. Amino acid sequence: CSARDGGQGITDTQYF.

This clonotype was recorded a few times. V gene TRBV7-3 combines with J gene TRBJ2-1; perhaps TRBD1 as D (5 bases). The germline V gene encodes CDR1 SGHTA and CDR2 FQGTGA. V gave up 2 bases and J gave up 0 bases, with 14 bases separating them. This CDR3 comprises 17 residues. This chain's CDR3 is CASSLDPGWSSYNEQFF. The CDR3 region has the DNA TGTGCCAGCAGCTTAGACCCAGGGTGGAGCTCCTACAATGAGCAGTTCTTC.